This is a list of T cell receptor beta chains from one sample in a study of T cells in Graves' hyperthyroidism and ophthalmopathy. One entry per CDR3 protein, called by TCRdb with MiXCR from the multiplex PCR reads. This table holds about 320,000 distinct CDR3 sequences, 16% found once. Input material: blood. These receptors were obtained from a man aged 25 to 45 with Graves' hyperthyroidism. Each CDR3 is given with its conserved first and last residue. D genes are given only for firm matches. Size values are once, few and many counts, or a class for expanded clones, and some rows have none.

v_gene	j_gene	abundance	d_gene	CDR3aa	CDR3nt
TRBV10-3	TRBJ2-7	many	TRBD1	CAISESGTGGNEQYF	TGTGCCATCAGTGAGTCGGGGACAGGGGGGAACGAGCAGTACTTC
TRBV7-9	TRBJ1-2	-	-	CASNPGEHYGYTF	TGTGCCAGCAACCCAGGGGAACACTATGGCTACACCTTC
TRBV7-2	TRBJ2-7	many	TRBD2	CASSSTSDNYEQYF	TGTGCCAGCAGTTCGACTAGCGATAACTACGAGCAGTACTTC
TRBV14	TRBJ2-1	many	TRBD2	CASSQEVLTAGGYNEQFF	TGTGCCAGCAGCCAAGAGGTGTTAACAGCGGGAGGGTACAATGAGCAGTTCTTC
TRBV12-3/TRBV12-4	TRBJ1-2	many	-	CASGPFNTLGYTF	TGTGCCAGCGGTCCGTTCAACACTCTGGGCTACACCTTC
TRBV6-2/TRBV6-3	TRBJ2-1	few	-	CASSYWLREQFF	TGTGCCAGCAGTTACTGGCTGAGGGAGCAGTTCTTC
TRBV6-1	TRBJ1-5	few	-	CASRTVQSSNQPQHF	TGTGCCAGCAGGACAGTCCAGAGTAGCAATCAGCCCCAGCATTTT
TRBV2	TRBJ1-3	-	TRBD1	CASQGGGPGNTIYF	TGTGCCAGTCAGGGGGGGGGCCCTGGAAACACCATATATTTT
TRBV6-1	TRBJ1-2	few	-	CASSPDRLYGYTF	TGTGCCAGCAGCCCCGACAGACTCTATGGCTACACCTTC
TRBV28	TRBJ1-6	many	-	CASSFIGRGLNSPLHF	TGTGCCAGCAGTTTTATTGGGAGAGGGCTGAATTCACCCCTCCACTTT
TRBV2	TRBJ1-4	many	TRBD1	CASRDRDLANEKLFF	TGTGCCAGCCGGGACAGGGACCTGGCTAATGAAAAACTGTTTTTT
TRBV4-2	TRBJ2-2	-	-	CASSQVGDTGELFF	TGTGCCAGCAGCCAAGTCGGGGACACCGGGGAGCTGTTTTTT